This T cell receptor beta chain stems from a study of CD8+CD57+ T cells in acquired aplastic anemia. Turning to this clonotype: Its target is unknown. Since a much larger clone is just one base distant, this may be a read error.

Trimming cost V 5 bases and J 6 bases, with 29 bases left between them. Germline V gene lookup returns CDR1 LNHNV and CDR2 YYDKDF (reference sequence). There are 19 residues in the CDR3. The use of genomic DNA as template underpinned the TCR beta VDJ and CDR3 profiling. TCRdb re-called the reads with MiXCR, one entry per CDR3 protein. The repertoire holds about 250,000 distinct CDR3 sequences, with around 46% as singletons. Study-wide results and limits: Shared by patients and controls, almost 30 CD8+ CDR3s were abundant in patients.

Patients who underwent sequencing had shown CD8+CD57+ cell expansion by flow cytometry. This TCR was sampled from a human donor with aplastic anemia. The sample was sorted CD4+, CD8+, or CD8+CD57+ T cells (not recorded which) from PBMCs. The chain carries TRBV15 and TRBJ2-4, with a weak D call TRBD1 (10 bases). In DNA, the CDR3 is TGTGCCACCAGCGTCCGGGACAGGGGTACCCTAGCGGGGAGAAACATTCAGTACTTC. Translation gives CATSVRDRGTLAGRNIQYF.